These 20 T cell receptor beta chains were sequenced from one sample in a study of Graves' ophthalmopathy and Graves' hyperthyroidism. Scientists amplified the TCR beta CDR3 regions from RNA transcripts. The first round was an RT-PCR with HTBI primers, and the second round was a multiplex PCR. TCRdb re-called the multiplex PCR reads with MiXCR, one entry per CDR3 protein. The sample includes around 1,000,000 distinct CDR3 sequences, about 38% of them seen just once. The sample comprised peripheral blood or thyroid tissue (not recorded which). These receptors all stem from an adult man with Graves' hyperthyroidism.

The chain employs TRBV10-3 and TRBJ1-2, with D perhaps TRBD1 (5 bases). The germline V and J ends were trimmed by 6 bases and 11 bases, with 10 bases remaining between them. This CDR3 has 10 amino acids. Per the germline V gene, CDR1 is ENHRY and CDR2 is SYGVKD. The CDR3: CAISNEGYTF. The CDR3 DNA follows: TGTGCCATCAGCAACGAGGGGTACACCTTC.

There are many counts of this clonotype. V gene TRBV7-3 combines with J gene TRBJ2-5; TRBD1 agrees at 11 bases. CDR1 SGHTA and CDR2 FQGTGA come from the germline V gene. There are 15 residues in the CDR3. Trimming at V came to 5 bases and at J to 2 bases, leaving 4 bases not matched to a gene. This CDR3 reads CASSKGTGGQETQYF. As DNA, the CDR3 is TGTGCCAGCAGCAAAGGGACAGGGGGTCAAGAGACCCAGTACTTC.

This clonotype has ten or more counts. The chain links TRBV25-1 to TRBJ1-2; a weak D match, TRBD1 (5 bases). In germline, CDR1 is MGHDK, CDR2 SYGVNS. The CDR3 spans 13 residues. Trimming cost V 0 bases and J 7 bases, with 9 bases left between them. In nucleotides, the CDR3 is TGTGCCAGCAGTGAATACGTTGGGGGTGGCTACACCTTC. Its protein is CASSEYVGGGYTF.

This clonotype appeared many times. The rearrangement joins TRBV5-8 to TRBJ1-4; no firm D call. The CDR3 has 15 residues. The V gene's germline CDR1 is SGHTS and CDR2 YDEGEE. V gave up 0 bases and J gave up 7 bases, with 13 bases separating them. CDR3 residues: CASSLDAQSREKLFF. In nucleotides, the CDR3 is TGTGCCAGCAGCTTGGACGCCCAGTCCCGTGAAAAACTGTTTTTT.

This clonotype was observed at least ten times. This chain links TRBV9 with TRBJ1-5; D is ambiguous. The CDR3 has 15 residues. The V end was cut by 0 bases, the J end by 5 bases, with 12 bases between. Germline-derived CDR1 and CDR2 are SGDLS and YYNGEE. CDR3: CASSVDGSGYQPQHF. CDR3 bases: TGTGCCAGCAGCGTAGACGGTAGTGGGTATCAGCCCCAGCATTTT.

This sequence joins TRBV6-4 and TRBJ2-2, with D perhaps given as TRBD1 or TRBD2 (5 bases each). The V and J ends lost 5 bases and 7 bases respectively, with 8 bases between them. Germline V gene lookup returns CDR1 MRHNA and CDR2 SNTAGT. This CDR3 has 12 amino acids. Written as DNA, the CDR3 is TGTGCCAGCAGTCGGGACGGCGGGGAGCTGTTTTTT. As protein: CASSRDGGELFF.

Comment on this clonotype: Being one base from a much bigger clone, this may be a read error. The rearrangement joins TRBV7-9 to TRBJ2-5; perhaps TRBD2 as D (6 bases). The germline V gene has CDR1 SEHNR and CDR2 FQNEAQ (reference sequence). The ends were cut back, 4 bases at V and 5 bases at J, with 17 bases in the middle. The CDR3 extends over 15 amino acids. The CDR3 here is CASSSTPAGRETQYF. The CDR3 DNA reads TGTGCCAGCAGCTCAACCCCGGCAGGGAGGGAGACCCAGTACTTC.

This clonotype was picked up many times. The CDR3 region is CASSPGVRNQPQHF. In nucleotides, the CDR3 is TGTGCCAGCAGCCCCGGAGTTCGGAATCAGCCCCAGCATTTT. V usage is TRBV9 and J usage is TRBJ1-5; D not certain. CDR1 and CDR2 (germline): SGDLS, YYNGEE. Trimming took off 4 bases at V and 4 bases at J, with 12 bases between the two ends. The CDR3 runs to 14 residues.

V gene TRBV5-4 combines with J gene TRBJ1-1; a weak D match, TRBD1 (6 bases). The germline gives CDR1 SGHNT, CDR2 YYREEE (reference sequence). V lost 0 bases and J 1 base, leaving 10 bases between the germline ends. CDR3 length: 15 amino acids. DNA of the CDR3: TGTGCCAGCAGCTTGGCCTGGACAGAGAACACTGAAGCTTTCTTT. This gives the protein CASSLAWTENTEAFF.

This clonotype has at least ten counts. The chain combines TRBV9 with TRBJ1-2; no definite D call. The CDR3 consists of 15 residues. V lost 3 bases and J lost 7, with 19 bases in between. From germline, CDR1 is SGDLS and CDR2 YYNGEE. Here the CDR3 DNA reads TGTGCCAGCAGCGAGTCCGCCGTTGGGGTTTCTGGCTACACCTTC. Its translation: CASSESAVGVSGYTF.

This clonotype appeared many times. This chain links TRBV7-2 with TRBJ2-7, with D possibly being TRBD1 (6 bases). Germline lookup yields CDR1 SGHTA and CDR2 FQGNSA. CDR3 length: 14 amino acids. Trimming shortened V by 4 bases and J by 2 bases, and 12 bases separated the two germline ends. This CDR3 reads CASSSQTGPYEQYF. The CDR3 DNA reads as TGTGCCAGCAGCTCGCAGACAGGACCCTACGAGCAGTACTTC.

This clonotype was observed a few times. This chain uses TRBV7-3 with TRBJ2-3, with D tentatively TRBD2 (6 bases). The CDR3 runs to 15 residues. Trimming left V 0 bases short and J 0 bases short, with 7 bases between. Germline CDR1 SGHTA, CDR2 FQGTGA. The CDR3 loop reads CASSLTGTSTDTQYF. The CDR3 DNA sequence: TGTGCCAGCAGCTTAACAGGGACTAGCACAGATACGCAGTATTTT.

The chain combines TRBV10-2 with TRBJ1-4; D ambiguous. This CDR3 has 15 residues. Germline V gene sequence: CDR1 WSHSY, CDR2 SAAADI. V was pared by 3 bases and J by 10 bases, with 18 bases between. This CDR3 reads CASSESTAGDGKLFF. The CDR3 DNA reads TGCGCCAGCAGTGAATCGACGGCCGGTGATGGAAAACTGTTTTTT.

This clonotype was seen many times. V is TRBV7-2 and J is TRBJ2-5; TRBD2 might be the D (6 bases). CDR1 is SGHTA, CDR2 FQGNSA, per germline. CDR3 length equals 15 residues. V was pared by 5 bases and J by 1 base, with 14 bases between. The CDR3 protein is CASSTWEETQETQYF. CDR3 DNA: TGTGCCAGCAGCACTTGGGAGGAGACCCAAGAGACCCAGTACTTC.

This clonotype was seen only a few times. The chain recombines TRBV7-9 with TRBJ2-2; TRBD2 matches 7 bases. This CDR3 comprises 16 residues. The junction had 4 bases not matched to a gene; V was cut back by 1 base and J by 2 bases. The germline gives CDR1 SEHNR, CDR2 FQNEAQ (reference sequence). CDR3 sequence (DNA): TGTGCCAGCAGCTTAGTTCCTAGCGGAAACACCGGGGAGCTGTTTTTT. It encodes CASSLVPSGNTGELFF.

The chain couples TRBV10-3 to TRBJ1-1, with a tentative D call TRBD1 (5 bases). Germline lookup yields CDR1 ENHRY and CDR2 SYGVKD. Deletions cut 6 bases from V and 1 base from J, with 9 bases between. This CDR3 contains 13 residues. The CDR3 protein is CAIRGVRNTEAFF. The CDR3 DNA reads TGTGCCATCAGGGGGGTAAGGAACACTGAAGCTTTCTTT.

In the case of this clonotype: This may stem from a read error, because a much larger clone lies one nucleotide away. CDR3 amino acids: CASTTFSGKLFF. In DNA form, the CDR3 reads TGCGCCAGCACTACCTTTTCCGGGAAGCTGTTTTTT. The genes are TRBV5-1 and TRBJ2-2; D may be TRBD2 (5 bases). This CDR3 comprises 12 residues. Germline V gene lookup returns CDR1 SGHRS and CDR2 YFSETQ.

Notes on this clonotype: An end of the junction does not agree with germline; a read error may underlie this. The chain recombines TRBV2 with TRBJ1-1; a possible D gene is TRBD1 (5 bases). The germline gives CDR1 SNHLY, CDR2 FYNNEI. CDR3 length: 15 amino acids. CDR3 sequence reads: CTSRDLGTMNTEAFF. CDR3 coding DNA: TGTACCAGCAGAGATCTTGGGACCATGAACACTGAAGCTTTCTTT.

Worth noting for this clonotype: A much larger clone lies one base from this, so it may be a read error. The chain couples TRBV5-6 to TRBJ2-5; 7 bases fit TRBD1. CDR1 and CDR2 from the germline V gene are SGHDT and YYEEEE. The V and J ends lost 4 bases and 11 bases, in that order; junction bases with no gene match: 11. The CDR3 runs to 13 residues. CDR3 protein: CASSVTGRYKQYF. As DNA, the CDR3 is TGTGCCAGCAGCGTGACAGGGCGCTACAAGCAGTACTTC.

Ten or more counts support this clonotype. The gene calls are TRBV14 and TRBJ1-3; D is unresolved. This CDR3 is built from 15 residues. Trimming removed 2 bases from V and 0 bases from J, with 8 bases in between. Germline lookup yields CDR1 SGHDN and CDR2 FVKESK. CDR3 bases: TGTGCCAGCAGCCAAACGGTCTTCTCTGGAAACACCATATATTTT. The encoded protein is CASSQTVFSGNTIYF. Variable domain in full (rest from reference TRBV14 and TRBJ1-3): EAGVTQFPSHSVIEKGQTVTLRCDPISGHDNLYWYRRVMGKEIKFLLHFVKESKQDESGMPNNRFLAERTGGTYSTLKVQPAELEDSGVYFCASSQTVFSGNTIYFGEGSWLTVV.